Listed here are 32 T cell receptor beta chains from one sample, sequenced in a study of T-cell reconstitution after alpha-beta-depleted transplantation in children. A TCRbeta library incorporating unique molecular identifiers was prepared. From the PCR reads, TCRdb called clonotypes with MiXCR, one entry per CDR3 protein. The sample includes approximately 630,000 distinct CDR3 sequences, about an eighth of them seen just once. The input for sequencing was PBMCs, taken before TCRalphabeta/CD19-depleted stem cell transplant. The receptors come from a girl under 10 years old with congenital amegakaryocytic thrombocytopenia, due to receive a stem cell transplant.

This clonotype has just a few counts. This rearrangement joins TRBV15 to TRBJ2-3, with D perhaps matching TRBD1 (5 bases). Looked up from germline, CDR1 is LNHNV and CDR2 is YYDKDF (reference sequence). This CDR3 is 15 amino acids long. V lost 1 base and J lost 3, with 11 bases in between. For the CDR3, the DNA is TGTGCCACCAGCAGAGCCGCAGGGCAGACAGATACGCAGTATTTT. Protein: CATSRAAGQTDTQYF.

This clonotype was recorded a few times. The CDR3 bases are TGTGCCAGCAGTGGTGATAGCGGCCCTGAGCAGTTCTTC. Translating it yields CASSGDSGPEQFF. The gene calls are TRBV12-3 or TRBV12-4 and TRBJ2-1, with a possible D match to TRBD2 (6 bases). The CDR3 runs to 13 residues. The V and J ends lost 5 bases and 9 bases respectively, with 14 bases between them.

A few counts support this clonotype. This chain links TRBV20-1 with TRBJ2-7, with 16 bases aligning to TRBD2. The CDR3 totals 18 residues. J lost 5 bases, V lost 3 bases, and 13 bases had no gene match. Germline CDR1 reads DFQATT; CDR2 reads SNEGSKA (reference sequence). The DNA for the CDR3 is TGCAGTGCTAGCGATAGCGGGACTAGCGGGAGGGCCCTCAACGAGCAGTACTTC. Protein: CSASDSGTSGRALNEQYF.

On this clonotype itself: Possible read error: a much larger clone is one base away. The rearrangement joins TRBV5-1 to TRBJ2-2; 7 nucleotides align to TRBD1. Germline V gives CDR1 SGHRS, CDR2 YFSETQ. CDR3 length: 15 amino acids. The CDR3 protein is CASSLVTGRTGELSF. The CDR3 DNA reads as TGCGCCAGCAGCTTGGTGACAGGGCGCACCGGGGAGCTGTCTTTT.

This chain connects TRBV14 to TRBJ2-3; D is uncertain. Trimming removed 4 bases from V and 4 bases from J, with 12 bases in between. Germline assignment: CDR1 SGHDN and CDR2 FVKESK. The CDR3 is 14 residues long. The chain's CDR3 is CASSRATAADTQYF. The DNA of the CDR3 is TGTGCCAGCAGCCGTGCTACTGCGGCAGATACGCAGTATTTT.

This clonotype was seen many times. This chain joins TRBV30 and TRBJ2-1; D is uncertain. CDR1 GTSNPN and CDR2 SVGIG come from the germline V gene (reference sequence). The V end was cut by 0 bases, the J end by 0 bases, with 15 bases between. The CDR3 totals 17 residues. CDR3: CAWSVKSGMPSYNEQFF. CDR3 DNA sequence: TGTGCCTGGAGTGTAAAAAGTGGGATGCCCTCCTACAATGAGCAGTTCTTC.

Ten or more counts support this clonotype. The chain links TRBV29-1 to TRBJ2-1; D remains unclear. Germline V gene data show CDR1 as SQVTM and CDR2 as ANQGSEA. The CDR3 has 9 residues. V was clipped by 4 bases and J by 8 bases, with 3 bases between them. The CDR3 DNA is TGCAGCGTTGGATATGAGCAGTTCTTC. Amino acid sequence: CSVGYEQFF.

This clonotype was recorded many times. The DNA for the CDR3 is TGCAGTGTCGCGGGAGTCCCTTACAATGAGCAGTTCTTC. Protein: CSVAGVPYNEQFF. The J gene is TRBJ2-1, the V gene TRBV20-1; 7 bases line up with TRBD2. Germline V lookup: CDR1 DFQATT, CDR2 SNEGSKA (reference sequence). This CDR3 region has 13 residues. J was trimmed by 4 bases and V by 7 bases; bases with no gene match: 7.

This clonotype was counted at least ten times. The rearrangement uses TRBV5-1 and TRBJ1-1; 8 bases are shared with TRBD1. The J segment lost 7 bases and the V segment lost 1 base, leaving 3 bases of the junction unmatched. The CDR3 loop spans 13 amino acids. Germline CDR1 is SGHRS and CDR2 is YFSETQ. Here the CDR3 reads CASSLYGTGEAFF. The CDR3 DNA sequence: TGCGCCAGCAGCTTGTACGGGACAGGTGAAGCTTTCTTT.

In its sample, this clonotype was seen many times. The gene calls are TRBV12-3 or TRBV12-4 and TRBJ2-2; tentative D call: TRBD2 (5 bases). This CDR3 spans 14 amino acids. V was cut by 6 bases and J by 4 bases, with 12 bases left in between. CDR3 residues: CASRKAEFTGELFF. The CDR3, as DNA: TGTGCCAGCAGAAAAGCGGAGTTCACCGGGGAGCTGTTTTTT.

V usage is TRBV7-9 and J usage is TRBJ1-5; no firm D call. The CDR3 totals 13 residues. Germline-derived CDR1 and CDR2 are SEHNR and FQNEAQ (reference sequence). V lost 6 bases to trimming and J lost 6 bases, with 12 bases between them. The CDR3 loop is CASSRDGSQPQHF. CDR3 coding DNA: TGTGCCAGCAGTCGAGACGGCAGTCAGCCCCAGCATTTT.

This clonotype was counted many times. This chain connects TRBV29-1 to TRBJ2-5; D is unclear. V gave up 3 bases and J gave up 0 bases, with 5 bases separating them. The CDR3 is made up of 12 amino acids. Per germline, CDR1 SQVTM and CDR2 ANQGSEA. CDR3 nucleotide sequence: TGCAGCGTTGAGGAGAACCAAGAGACCCAGTACTTC. Its translation: CSVEENQETQYF.

This clonotype was seen at least ten times. The chain couples TRBV10-3 to TRBJ2-1; D gene ambiguous. V was trimmed by 0 bases and J by 9 bases, leaving 12 bases between them. CDR1 is ENHRY, CDR2 SYGVKD, per germline. The CDR3 sequence is 14 residues long. The CDR3: CAISESIARGEQFF. In DNA, the CDR3 is TGTGCCATCAGTGAGTCGATCGCCAGAGGTGAGCAGTTCTTC.

V and J are TRBV5-6 and TRBJ2-5; no firm D call. Germline assignment: CDR1 SGHDT and CDR2 YYEEEE. The CDR3 covers 14 residues. Trimming took off 2 bases at V and 4 bases at J, with 12 bases between the two ends. In DNA form, the CDR3 reads TGTGCCAGCAGCTTAAGTCTCCAGAGAGAGACCCAGTACTTC. Its protein product is CASSLSLQRETQYF.

This clonotype showed up many times. The rearrangement uses TRBV20-1 and TRBJ2-5; no clear D gene. The germline V gene has CDR1 DFQATT and CDR2 SNEGSKA (reference sequence). This CDR3 has 13 residues. V lost 3 bases and J lost 4, with 12 bases in between. Written as DNA, the CDR3 is TGCAGTGCTAGGAGAGGCGACGGAGAGACCCAGTACTTC. It encodes CSARRGDGETQYF.

This clonotype was counted at least ten times. This rearrangement joins TRBV7-2 to TRBJ2-7, with TRBD2 matching over 9 bases. This CDR3 has 15 amino acids. Per germline, CDR1 SGHTA and CDR2 FQGNSA. V shed 2 bases and J 5 bases; nucleotides not matched to a gene: 7. CDR3 nucleotides: TGTGCCAGCAGCTTATCGTCCCTAGCGGGAAACGAGCAGTACTTC. Its protein product is CASSLSSLAGNEQYF.

This clonotype has ten or more counts. The rearrangement uses TRBV10-3 and TRBJ2-7; TRBD2 matches at 10 bases. CDR1 is ENHRY, CDR2 SYGVKD, per germline. With V trimmed by 6 bases and J by 6 bases, 14 bases remained unmatched. There are 16 residues in the CDR3. The chain's CDR3 is CAISRQGLAGGSEQYF. CDR3 DNA: TGTGCCATCAGCCGCCAGGGTTTAGCGGGAGGTAGCGAGCAGTACTTC.

Details on this clonotype: Given a much more abundant clone one base away, this may be a read error. This rearrangement joins TRBV28 to TRBJ2-1; D remains unclear. Trimming shortened V by 6 bases and J by 7 bases, and 4 bases separated the two germline ends. Per the germline V gene, CDR1 is MDHEN and CDR2 is SYDVKM. This CDR3 contains 10 residues. This CDR3 reads CASRMNEQFF. DNA of the CDR3: TGTGCCAGCAGAATGAATGAGCAGTTCTTC.

The chain joins TRBV12-3 or TRBV12-4 to TRBJ2-7; 14 positions agree with TRBD2. J gave up 7 bases and V 8 bases, and 4 bases lay outside the gene matches. The CDR3 totals 13 residues. The CDR3 nucleotides read TGTGCCAGCGGGACTAGCGGGAGCGATGAGCAGTACTTC. This codes for CASGTSGSDEQYF.

This clonotype was counted between two and nine times. The J gene is TRBJ2-7, the V gene TRBV2; weak D call: TRBD1 (5 bases). Germline assignment: CDR1 SNHLY and CDR2 FYNNEI. V was clipped by 4 bases and J by 6 bases, with 10 bases between them. The CDR3 length is 12 residues. The CDR3 region has the DNA TGTGCCAGCAGTGTAGGACACTCCGAGCAGTACTTC. This translates into CASSVGHSEQYF.

The V call is TRBV28, the J call TRBJ2-7; TRBD1 is a possible D gene (5 bases). The CDR3 is made up of 12 amino acids. Deletions cut 10 bases from V and 6 bases from J, with 16 bases between. CDR1 MDHEN and CDR2 SYDVKM come from the germline V gene. The CDR3 loop reads CATLEGAREQYF. The CDR3 bases are TGTGCCACCCTCGAAGGGGCGCGCGAGCAGTACTTC.

This clonotype occurred many times. The rearrangement joins TRBV5-1 to TRBJ2-3; possibly TRBD1 for D (6 bases). The CDR3 runs to 16 residues. V was trimmed by 0 bases and J by 0 bases, leaving 11 bases between them. Germline-derived CDR1 and CDR2 are SGHRS and YFSETQ. CDR3 in amino acids: CASSLGQGPSTDTQYF. In DNA, the CDR3 is TGCGCCAGCAGCTTGGGCCAGGGGCCTAGCACAGATACGCAGTATTTT. Using reference TRBV5-1 and TRBJ2-3 for the parts outside the CDR3, the full variable domain is KAGVTQTPRYLIKTRGQQVTLSCSPISGHRSVSWYQQTPGQGLQFLFEYFSETQRNKGNFPGRFSGRQFSNSRSEMNVSTLELGDSALYLCASSLGQGPSTDTQYFGPGTRLTVL.

Ten or more counts support this clonotype. The chain joins TRBV6-1 to TRBJ2-3; D is perhaps TRBD2 (5 bases). This CDR3 has 14 residues. Trimming took 5 bases from V and 6 from J, leaving 15 bases between them. The germline V gene has CDR1 MNHNS and CDR2 SASEGT. CDR3 loop: CASSLTPTRDTQYF. The DNA for the CDR3 is TGTGCCAGCAGTCTTACACCCACTAGGGATACGCAGTATTTT.

This clonotype appeared many times. The chain recombines TRBV20-1 with TRBJ2-7; D is undetermined. Looked up from germline, CDR1 is DFQATT and CDR2 is SNEGSKA (reference sequence). The CDR3 totals 12 residues. Trimming removed 0 bases from V and 3 bases from J, with 6 bases in between. In nucleotides, the CDR3 is TGCAGTGCTAGAGATGTGCACTACGAGCAGTACTTC. This sequence encodes CSARDVHYEQYF.

A few counts support this clonotype. This CDR3 reads CSARPGGRAGNTIYF. The CDR3 DNA sequence: TGCAGTGCTAGACCGGGGGGGAGAGCTGGAAACACCATATATTTT. The V gene is TRBV20-1, the J gene TRBJ1-3; TRBD1 is a possible D gene (5 bases). Trimming pared 2 bases from V and 2 bases from J, leaving 13 bases between. This CDR3 comprises 15 residues. Germline V CDR1 and CDR2: DFQATT, SNEGSKA (reference sequence).

There are many counts of this clonotype. The chain has TRBV27 and TRBJ2-7, with 7 bases fitting TRBD2. The junction had 4 bases not matched to a gene; V was cut back by 5 bases and J by 0 bases. Germline V gene lookup returns CDR1 MNHEY and CDR2 SMNVEV (reference sequence). This CDR3 is 14 amino acids long. The chain's CDR3 is CASSPTSVSYEQYF. CDR3 in DNA: TGTGCCAGCAGTCCAACTAGCGTCTCCTACGAGCAGTACTTC.

The chain links TRBV6-1 to TRBJ2-1, with D unresolved. This CDR3 is 13 amino acids long. The ends were cut back, 2 bases at V and 6 bases at J, with 8 bases in the middle. Per the germline V gene, CDR1 is MNHNS and CDR2 is SASEGT. CDR3 residues: CASSEFQINEQFF. The CDR3 region has the DNA TGTGCCAGCAGTGAATTCCAGATCAATGAGCAGTTCTTC.

This clonotype turned up a few times. The genes are TRBV5-6 and TRBJ2-1; 9 nucleotides match TRBD2. Germline CDR1 SGHDT, CDR2 YYEEEE. Unmatched junction bases numbered 12, after V lost 1 base and J lost 1 base. The CDR3 covers 19 residues. In nucleotides, the CDR3 is TGTGCCAGCAGCTTGTGGTCTCTAGCGGGAAGGTTTTCCTACAATGAGCAGTTCTTC. Protein sequence: CASSLWSLAGRFSYNEQFF.

Points on this clonotype: A much larger clone is a single base away; this may be a read error. The chain is built from TRBV20-1 and TRBJ2-2; tentatively, D is TRBD1 (6 bases). From germline, CDR1 is DFQATT and CDR2 SNEGSKA (reference sequence). The CDR3 runs 14 residues. V dropped 1 base and J dropped 3 bases, with 9 bases sitting between them. CDR3 DNA sequence: TGCAGTGCTAGAGGGACAGTGGACACCGGGGAGCTGTTTTTT. It encodes CSARGTVDTGELFF.

This clonotype was counted only a few times. The V and J genes are TRBV25-1 and TRBJ2-5, with 12 bases matching TRBD1. The CDR3 is 17 amino acids. The germline V gene encodes CDR1 MGHDK and CDR2 SYGVNS. V lost 3 bases to trimming and J lost 5 bases; unmatched junction nucleotides: 10. CDR3 loop: CASSDMTGTGGAETQYF. CDR3 bases: TGTGCCAGCAGTGACATGACCGGGACAGGGGGCGCGGAGACCCAGTACTTC.

This chain links TRBV7-2 with TRBJ2-1, with 10 nucleotides matching TRBD2. V gave up 9 bases and J gave up 6 bases; unmatched junction bases: 11. The germline V gene has CDR1 SGHTA and CDR2 FQGNSA. This CDR3 is 15 amino acids long. The CDR3 is CASKASSGRPNEQFF. CDR3 in DNA: TGTGCCAGTAAGGCGTCTAGCGGGAGACCCAATGAGCAGTTCTTC.

This clonotype showed up many times. CDR3 nucleotides: TGCAGTGCTTGGAGGCCGGGACAAGCCTACGAGCAGTACTTC. It specifies CSAWRPGQAYEQYF. The rearrangement links TRBV20-1 to TRBJ2-7, with D maybe TRBD1 (6 bases). Germline CDR1 is DFQATT and CDR2 is SNEGSKA (reference sequence). This CDR3 comprises 14 residues. Trimming shortened V by 5 bases and J by 2 bases, and 16 bases separated the two germline ends.